Here is one T cell receptor (beta chain) with its context. It has no known antigen specificity. Base qualities are not provided; no much larger clone lies one nucleotide away. CDR1 and CDR2, per the germline V gene (reference sequence), are LNHDA and SQIVND. The V and J ends are trimmed by 3 bases and 2 bases, leaving 8 bases between them. CDR3 length: 15 amino acids, cysteine to phenylalanine. CDR3 DNA is the only sequence kept; it has 45 bases, read in frame from the first base. Per the publication, the time point label means: about 28 days (+/-7) after the second vaccine dose. The treatment or condition label here, explained by the study, means: meningococcal conjugate vaccine given as trial control. The vaccinee samples were drawn from two UK trials, COV001 and COV002, one of which was a single-blind randomized controlled phase 2/3 trial testing AZD1222 (ChAdOx1 nCoV-19) in healthy adults. Trial participant PBMC samples were collected at day 0 and day 28 after the second dose for TCRbeta chain sequencing.

The data were taken from a study of T cell responses to AZD1222 COVID-19 vaccine (dated by TCRdb to about 2021). In terms of the full investigation: A total of under 250 trial participants underwent TCR sequencing, of whom under 220 had received two doses of AZD1222 and 26 had received two doses of the MenACWY control vaccine. Trial participants were enrolled into age subgroups of 18-55, 56-69 and 70-plus years, which contained about 150, 27 and 61 TCR-sequenced participants, respectively. The paper as a whole reports these results and caveats: Epitopes outside the regions mutated in the B.1.351 and B.1.1.7 variants were reportedly recognized by nearly half of the unique spike-specific TCRs. The 56-69-year group was small, and its depth increase did not reach significance, likely because of low power. CD4 TCRs associated with the vaccine covered the entire spike protein, and the dominant responses were in regions 160-218 and 743-854. After two AZD1222 doses, spike-specific TCR breadth and depth were significantly higher than at day 0 and than in MenACWY recipients. Participants were mostly white British and included more females than males, and it was suggested by the authors that clonal diversity may have been underestimated. Conclusions about previously exposed vaccinees are limited because only 6 or 7 AZD1222 recipients were SARS-CoV-2 seropositive at baseline. No day 14 peak-response samples were available, so repertoires were characterized only after the peak T cell response.

The CDR3 regions of human TCRbeta chains were analyzed by immunosequencing. In the authors' own workflow: TCRs in the repertoires were matched against a reference library of SARS-CoV-2-specific TCRs that had been generated with the MIRA antigen-specificity platform. Breadth was defined as the fraction of unique TCRs that were SARS-CoV-2-associated, and depth was defined as the fraction of total T cells that were SARS-CoV-2-associated. Using the MIRA data, every spike-specific TCR was mapped to the spike region that the TCR reacted to and assigned to either a CD4 or a CD8 class. Log10-transformed breadth and depth values were compared by one-way ANOVA with Sidak's multiple comparisons tests. TCRdb took over this immuneACCESS table, retaining in-frame rearrangements with V and J assigned. Such tables are incomplete; in checked studies, under half of the missing clones stem from an unresolved V gene, and the remainder is unexplained. The V and J calls and clone size were taken over from that table, and D and trimming were inferred from the DNA. The sample data list over 35,000 clones, and around three quarters of these were observed just once. The ten most abundant clones make up roughly 22% of the sample.

This clonotype was obtained from an adult who received the MenACWY meningococcal vaccine as a control. This specimen was peripheral blood, taken 28 days after the second dose of the MenACWY control vaccine. This sequence uses TRBV19 and TRBJ2-6; no D gene can be assigned with confidence. DNA sequence: TGTGCCAGTAGTATCCCGATGACTGGGGCCAACGTCCTGACTTTC. It codes for CASSIPMTGANVLTF.